The entry below gives a single T cell receptor beta chain sequence along with its context. The entry originates in a study of neoadjuvant anti-PD-1 for oral cavity cancer. About the research overall: Most patients had three to four biweekly doses of 3 mg/kg nivolumab before resection.

This CDR3 has 12 residues. V lost 3 bases and J 10 bases, leaving 12 bases between the germline ends. Looked up from germline, CDR1 is WNHNN and CDR2 is SYGVQD (reference sequence). Cohort: HPV-negative, locally advanced oral cavity squamous cell carcinoma patients. This table comes from immunoSEQ multiplex PCR, and its TCRdb copy is limited to in-frame clones, with some not included. The profile shows about 15,000 clones, 67% of them singletons. The sequences come from PBMCs, collected before nivolumab (anti-PD-1) treatment. This TCR derives from a person aged 35-80 years with oral cavity squamous cell carcinoma. The rearrangement uses TRBV10-1 and TRBJ1-1; no reliable D call. The CDR3 spells CASSDGVASAFF. DNA of the CDR3: TGCGCCAGCAGTGACGGCGTCGCCTCAGCTTTCTTT.